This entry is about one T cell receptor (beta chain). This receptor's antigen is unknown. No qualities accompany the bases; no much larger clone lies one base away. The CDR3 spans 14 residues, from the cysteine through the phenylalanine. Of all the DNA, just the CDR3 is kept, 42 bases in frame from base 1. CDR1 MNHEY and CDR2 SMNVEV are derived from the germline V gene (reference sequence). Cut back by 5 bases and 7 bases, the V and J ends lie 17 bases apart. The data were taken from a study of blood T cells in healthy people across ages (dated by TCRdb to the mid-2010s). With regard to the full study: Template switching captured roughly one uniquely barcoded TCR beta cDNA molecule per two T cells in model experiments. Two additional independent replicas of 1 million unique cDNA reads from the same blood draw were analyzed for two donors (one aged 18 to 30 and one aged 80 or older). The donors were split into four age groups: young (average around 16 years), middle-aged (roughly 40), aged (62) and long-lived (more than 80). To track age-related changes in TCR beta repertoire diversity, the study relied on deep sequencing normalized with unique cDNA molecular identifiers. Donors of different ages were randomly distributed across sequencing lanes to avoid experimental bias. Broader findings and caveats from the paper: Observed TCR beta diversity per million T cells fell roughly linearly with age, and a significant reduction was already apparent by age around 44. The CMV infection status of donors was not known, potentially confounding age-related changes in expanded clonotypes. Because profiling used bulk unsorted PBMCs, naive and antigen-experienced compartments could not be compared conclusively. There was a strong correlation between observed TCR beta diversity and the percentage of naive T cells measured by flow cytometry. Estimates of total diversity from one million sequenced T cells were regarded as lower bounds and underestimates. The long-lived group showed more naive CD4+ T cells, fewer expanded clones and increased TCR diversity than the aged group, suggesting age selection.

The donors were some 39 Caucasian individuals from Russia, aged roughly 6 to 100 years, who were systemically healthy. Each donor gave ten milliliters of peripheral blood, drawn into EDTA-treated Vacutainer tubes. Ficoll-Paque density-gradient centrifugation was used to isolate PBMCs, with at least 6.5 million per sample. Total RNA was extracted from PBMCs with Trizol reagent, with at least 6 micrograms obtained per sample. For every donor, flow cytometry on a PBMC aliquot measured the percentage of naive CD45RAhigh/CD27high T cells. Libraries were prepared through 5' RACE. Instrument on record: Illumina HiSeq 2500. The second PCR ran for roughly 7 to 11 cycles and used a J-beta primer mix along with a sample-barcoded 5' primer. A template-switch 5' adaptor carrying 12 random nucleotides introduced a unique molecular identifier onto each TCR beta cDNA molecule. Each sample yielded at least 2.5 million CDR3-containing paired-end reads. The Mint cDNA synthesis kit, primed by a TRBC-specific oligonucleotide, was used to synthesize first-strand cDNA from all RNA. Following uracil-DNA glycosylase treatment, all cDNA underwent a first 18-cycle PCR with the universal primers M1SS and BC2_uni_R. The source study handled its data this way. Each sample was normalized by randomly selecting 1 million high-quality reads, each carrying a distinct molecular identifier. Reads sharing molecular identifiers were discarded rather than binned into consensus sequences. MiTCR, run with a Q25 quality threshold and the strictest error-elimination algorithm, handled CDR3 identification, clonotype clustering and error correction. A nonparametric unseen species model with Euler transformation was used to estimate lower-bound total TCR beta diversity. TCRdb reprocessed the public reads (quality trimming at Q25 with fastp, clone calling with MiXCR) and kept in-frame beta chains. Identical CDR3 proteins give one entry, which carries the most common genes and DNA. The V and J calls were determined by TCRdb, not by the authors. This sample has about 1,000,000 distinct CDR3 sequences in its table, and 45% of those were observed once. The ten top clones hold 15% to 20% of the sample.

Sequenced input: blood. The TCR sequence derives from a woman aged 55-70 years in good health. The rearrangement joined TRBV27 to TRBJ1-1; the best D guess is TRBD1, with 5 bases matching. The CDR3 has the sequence CASSHGGGGDEAFF. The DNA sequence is TGTGCCAGCAGTCACGGAGGTGGGGGTGATGAAGCTTTCTTT.